The present entry profiles one T cell receptor beta chain with its context. This clone's antigen is unknown. Per-base quality was not reported, and no clone a single base away is much larger than it. This sample is part of a study of blood T cell repertoires in COVID-19 (dated by TCRdb to between 2020 and 2021). Broadly, across the study: Samples from collaborators originated in the United States, Italy and Spain and spanned both the acute and convalescent phases of COVID-19. The prospective study material was composed of cDNA or gDNA derived from T cells, B-cell-depleted T cells, or PBMCs. Deeply sampled blood TCRbeta repertoires from subjects exposed to, actively infected with, or recovered from COVID-19 were included in the dataset. The repertoires were made available in a free public database intended to serve as a resource for research on the immune response to SARS-CoV-2. The samples were drawn from two sources: the first 160 participants of the ongoing ImmuneRACE study, and 1,000 to 1,500 subjects contributed by 6 global collaborators. A de-identified subject ID, COVID-19 status, age in years and sex were almost always included in the sample metadata. Where available, HLA class I and class II types were obtained from metadata supplied by the sample provider rather than from assay-based typing. The paper as a whole reports these results and caveats: The quantity of clinical and demographic metadata differed by source and by participant and was supplied without curation.

From the cysteine through the phenylalanine, the CDR3 covers 18 amino acids. The read is trimmed to its CDR3 DNA, 54 bases read in frame from base 1. The germline V gene supplies CDR1 KGHSH and CDR2 LQKENI. Relative to germline, V is missing 1 base and J is missing 0 bases, with 4 bases of the junction outside any gene match. Enrolling through a virtual design, the prospective study's participants ranged in age from roughly 18 to 90 years and lived across 24 United States geographic areas. Cohort assignment in the prospective study relied on participant-reported clinical history from a screening survey and a study questionnaire. Recovered participants in ImmuneRACE Cohort 3 were defined as having two consecutive negative NP/OP PCR tests, clearance from a healthcare professional, or resolution of symptoms. In the prospective study, whole blood, serum and a nasopharyngeal or oropharyngeal swab were collected from each participant by mobile phlebotomists. Participants in the prospective study had the option to provide additional blood draws and questionnaires over an approximately two-month period. Blood samples from the prospective study were shipped frozen or at room temperature prior to DNA extraction.

TCRbeta CDR3 regions were amplified from genomic DNA by means of the immunoSEQ Assay, a bias-controlled multiplex PCR. Regarding the original processing steps: Within the assay, amplification of reference gene primers was used to estimate how many nucleated cells each sample contained. To quantify the absolute abundance of each unique TCRbeta CDR3 rearrangement, sequence reads were collapsed and filtered. For each sample, productive Simpson clonality was calculated as the square root of Simpson's diversity index over productive rearrangements. TCRdb's version of the immuneACCESS table is confined to in-frame rearrangements and falls short of the full clone set. An unresolved V gene accounts for under half of the shortfall where checked; the remainder is of unknown origin. V, J and clone size are those of that table, while D and trimming were read from the DNA. For this sample there are approximately 300,000 clones; around nine tenths appear just once. The ten top clones hold around 2.6% of the sample.

The sequence was obtained from a man aged 55 to 70 who had recovered from COVID-19. This chain is built from TRBV18 and TRBJ2-2; 11 bases in the junction line up with TRBD2. Input material: PBMCs or T cells enriched from blood (not recorded which). The DNA is TGTGCCAGCTCACCACTTGGGACTAGCGGCTCGAACACCGGGGAGCTGTTTTTT. Its translation is CASSPLGTSGSNTGELFF. The reference TRBV18 and TRBJ2-2 proteins fill in what lies around the CDR3, so the full variable domain reads NAGVMQNPRHLVRRRGQEARLRCSPMKGHSHVYWYRQLPEEGLKFMVYLQKENIIDESGMPKERFSAEFPKEGPSILRIQQVVRGDSAAYFCASSPLGTSGSNTGELFFGEGSRLTVL.